The next 27 T cell receptor beta chains were all read from a single sample in a study of cytomegalovirus exposure and HLA in healthy donors. In the PCR, 60 Vbeta and 13 Jbeta primers were used. Profiled with immunoSEQ multiplex PCR; TCRdb holds only in-frame clones, not every one. The data hold around 260,000 clones, with 75% to 90% observed a single time. The specimen sequenced was PBMCs. These receptors all stem from a girl aged 2-10 years in good health and CMV-seronegative.

This clone was seen just once. This chain links TRBV29-1 with TRBJ2-3; the match to TRBD2 covers 16 bases. Looked up from germline, CDR1 is SQVTM and CDR2 is ANQGSEA. The CDR3 totals 14 residues. The CDR3 protein is CSVGLAGGLDTQYF. The CDR3 region has the DNA TGCAGTGTGGGACTAGCGGGGGGGTTAGATACGCAGTATTTT.

The chain links TRBV9 to TRBJ1-5, with 8 bases identical to TRBD1. Per the germline V gene, CDR1 is SGDLS and CDR2 is YYNGEE. This CDR3 has 15 amino acids. The junction had 4 bases not matched to a gene; V was cut back by 0 bases and J by 5 bases. In DNA form, the CDR3 reads TGTGCCAGCAGCGTAGATTGGACAGGGTATCAGCCCCAGCATTTT. Translating it yields CASSVDWTGYQPQHF.

This chain links TRBV5-6 with TRBJ2-5, with D maybe TRBD2 (7 bases). Germline lookup yields CDR1 SGHDT and CDR2 YYEEEE. This CDR3 has 14 residues. The V end lost 4 bases, the J end lost 12 bases, and 22 bases lay between the germline ends. CDR3 bases: TGTGCCAGCAGCGGGGGGGGGCAAGGATCGGAAAAGTACTTC. It is translated as CASSGGGQGSEKYF. The variable domain in full, completed from reference TRBV5-6 and TRBJ2-5, reads DAGVTQSPTHLIKTRGQQVTLRCSPKSGHDTVSWYQQALGQGPQFIFQYYEEEERQRGNFPDRFSGHQFPNYSSELNVNALLLGDSALYLCASSGGGQGSEKYFGPGTRLLVL.

This clone was recorded only once. The V gene is TRBV29-1, the J gene TRBJ1-1; 7 bases are shared with TRBD1. V gave up 4 bases and J gave up 0 bases; unmatched junction bases: 8. The CDR3 sequence is 15 residues long. CDR1 is SQVTM and CDR2 is ANQGSEA in the germline V gene. The DNA of the CDR3 is TGCAGCGTTGTGAGGGCCGGGACAGTGAACACTGAAGCTTTCTTT. Encoded protein: CSVVRAGTVNTEAFF. Using reference TRBV29-1 and TRBJ1-1 for the parts outside the CDR3, the full variable domain is SAVISQKPSRDICQRGTSLTIQCQVDSQVTMMFWYRQQPGQSLTLIATANQGSEATYESGFVIDKFPISRPNLTFSTLTVSNMSPEDSSIYLCSVVRAGTVNTEAFFGQGTRLTVV.

The chain recombines TRBV7-2 with TRBJ2-5, with D hard to call. Germline CDR1 is SGHTA and CDR2 is FQGNSA. V was cut by 5 bases and J by 3 bases, with 10 bases left in between. This CDR3 comprises 13 residues. DNA for the CDR3: TGTGCCAGCAGCCCCGGCCAGGAAGAGACCCAGTACTTC. The encoded protein is CASSPGQEETQYF.

The chain has TRBV28 and TRBJ2-7; maybe TRBD2 (6 bases). CDR1 MDHEN and CDR2 SYDVKM come from the germline V gene. The CDR3 totals 14 residues. The ends were cut back, 8 bases at V and 3 bases at J, with 17 bases in the middle. The CDR3 coding sequence is TGTGCCAGCGGATCACCGGAGGGGAGCTACGAGCAGTACTTC. Amino acids: CASGSPEGSYEQYF.

CDR3 sequence (DNA): TGTGCCAGCAGTGATGAGCTAAACACTGAAGCTTTCTTT. Translation gives CASSDELNTEAFF. The chain carries TRBV2 and TRBJ1-1; D unclear. Germline-derived CDR1 and CDR2 are SNHLY and FYNNEI. Trimming removed 3 bases at V and 2 bases at J, with 7 bases between. CDR3 size: 13 residues.

V usage is TRBV2 and J usage is TRBJ1-1; D is uncertain. The CDR3 spans 12 residues. V was clipped by 5 bases and J by 7 bases, with 11 bases between them. The germline V gene encodes CDR1 SNHLY and CDR2 FYNNEI. The CDR3 DNA is TGTGCCAGCAGTAAAATGAGCGATGAAGCTTTCTTT. Translated: CASSKMSDEAFF.

The chain employs TRBV9 and TRBJ2-3; no reliable D call. CDR3 length: 14 amino acids. The germline gives CDR1 SGDLS, CDR2 YYNGEE. V was clipped by 3 bases and J by 10 bases, with 18 bases between them. CDR3 residues: CASSAINTDSAQYF. The CDR3 region has the DNA TGTGCCAGCAGCGCGATAAATACCGACTCAGCGCAGTATTTT.

The CDR3 spells CASSWGYTSADTQYF. CDR3 in DNA: TGTGCCAGCTCCTGGGGCTACACCTCAGCAGATACGCAGTATTTT. The chain links TRBV7-9 to TRBJ2-3; D might be TRBD1 (5 bases). V lost 8 bases, J lost 4 bases, and 19 bases lay in between. CDR3 length equals 15 residues. CDR1 and CDR2 from the germline V gene are SEHNR and FQNEAQ (reference sequence).

This clone was picked up a small number of times. The chain employs TRBV6-1 and TRBJ1-4, with no clear D. CDR1 MNHNS and CDR2 SASEGT come from the germline V gene. This CDR3 has 15 residues. V was shortened by 5 bases and J by 5 bases, with 15 bases between the two germline ends. For the CDR3, the DNA is TGTGCCAGCAGTTCCCCTCGGGGAGAGAATGAAAAACTGTTTTTT. It codes for CASSSPRGENEKLFF.

This clone was counted only a few times. The chain carries TRBV7-9 and TRBJ2-1; D unresolved. Trimming pared 4 bases from V and 9 bases from J, leaving 7 bases between. The CDR3 extends over 11 amino acids. The V gene's germline CDR1 is SEHNR and CDR2 FQNEAQ (reference sequence). Here the CDR3 reads CASSYTFEQFF. Here the CDR3 DNA reads TGTGCCAGCAGCTACACGTTTGAGCAGTTCTTC.

This clone came up a few times. The V and J genes are TRBV5-1 and TRBJ1-1, with a weak D call TRBD1 (5 bases). The V end was cut by 2 bases, the J end by 6 bases, with 14 bases between. In germline, CDR1 is SGHRS, CDR2 YFSETQ. The CDR3 covers 14 residues. CDR3 residues: CASSFPRGNSEAFF. The CDR3 DNA is TGCGCCAGCAGCTTCCCAAGGGGAAACTCTGAAGCTTTCTTT.

This chain links TRBV11-1 with TRBJ2-5, with a tentative D call TRBD2 (5 bases). The J call may be in error: the DNA end matches TRBJ2-7 better. Germline V gene sequence: CDR1 SGHAT, CDR2 FQDESV (reference sequence). The CDR3 contains 14 residues. CDR3 sequence (DNA): TGTGCCAGCAGCTCGGAAACTGGAGGCAGCGAGCAGTACTTC. It yields the protein CASSSETGGSEQYF.

V is TRBV27 and J is TRBJ2-7, with 7 bases matching TRBD1. The CDR3 has 13 residues. The trim removed 6 bases at V and 4 bases at J, leaving 6 bases unmatched. Germline V gene lookup returns CDR1 MNHEY and CDR2 SMNVEV (reference sequence). CDR3 DNA sequence: TGTGCCAGCAGCACCAACAGGGGATACGAGCAGTACTTC. Translated, it gives CASSTNRGYEQYF.

This rearrangement joins TRBV9 to TRBJ1-3; TRBD1 matches 9 bases. The CDR3 has 20 amino acids. The ends lost 4 bases at V and 4 bases at J; junction bases unmatched: 21. The germline V gene has CDR1 SGDLS and CDR2 YYNGEE. The CDR3 sequence: CASSPIPGQGTRAAGNTIYF. The CDR3 region has the DNA TGTGCCAGCAGCCCAATCCCGGGACAGGGCACACGCGCAGCGGGAAACACCATATATTTT.

A few counts support this clone. DNA of the CDR3: TGCAGCGTTCCCGGACAGGGAGGCTCCTACGAGCAGTACTTC. Protein: CSVPGQGGSYEQYF. The chain combines TRBV29-1 with TRBJ2-7; 8 bases align to TRBD1. V shed 5 bases and J 0 bases; nucleotides not matched to a gene: 6. This CDR3 is built from 14 residues. Germline CDR1 and CDR2: SQVTM and ANQGSEA.

The chain joins TRBV6-4 to TRBJ2-1; D is perhaps TRBD1 (6 bases). With 6 bases removed from V and 6 bases from J, the gap between germline ends came to 18 bases. Germline CDR1 reads MRHNA; CDR2 reads SNTAGT. CDR3 length equals 15 residues. The CDR3 loop reads CASRHGTPGFNEQFF. For the CDR3, the DNA is TGTGCCAGCAGACACGGGACACCCGGCTTCAATGAGCAGTTCTTC.

The CDR3 sequence is CASSVVEGVSGGAPDTQYF. In DNA form, the CDR3 reads TGTGCCAGCAGCGTAGTGGAGGGGGTGAGCGGGGGGGCCCCAGATACGCAGTATTTT. The chain carries TRBV9 and TRBJ2-3; 10 bases map to TRBD2. CDR3 length equals 19 residues. Looked up from germline, CDR1 is SGDLS and CDR2 is YYNGEE. Trimming cost V 0 bases and J 4 bases; bases outside gene matches: 14.

Only one count was recorded for this clone. V usage is TRBV5-1 and J usage is TRBJ2-1; possible D gene TRBD2, 6 bases. Germline-derived CDR1 and CDR2 are SGHRS and YFSETQ. V was trimmed by 4 bases and J by 3 bases, leaving 23 bases between them. CDR3 length: 18 residues. The CDR3 sequence: CASSLDAYSGAGYNEQFF. The CDR3 coding sequence is TGCGCCAGCAGCCTCGATGCCTATAGCGGAGCTGGCTACAATGAGCAGTTCTTC.

The chain joins TRBV27 to TRBJ1-4; TRBD1 matches at 9 bases. The V gene's germline CDR1 is MNHEY and CDR2 SMNVEV (reference sequence). The CDR3 contains 17 residues. Trimming took 5 bases from V and 10 from J; bases not matched to a gene: 17. The CDR3 DNA reads as TGTGCCAGCAGTCCGAGGGGGAGGGACAGGGAACGTGGAAAACTGTTTTTT. This gives the protein CASSPRGRDRERGKLFF.

The rearrangement joins TRBV7-6 to TRBJ2-3; 8 bases align to TRBD1. CDR1 SGHVS and CDR2 FNYEAQ come from the germline V gene. V lost 1 base, J lost 4 bases, and 1 base stayed unmatched. The CDR3 runs 14 residues. In nucleotides, the CDR3 is TGTGCCAGCAGCTTAGTACAGGGGGCAGATACGCAGTATTTT. This codes for CASSLVQGADTQYF.

The chain joins TRBV9 to TRBJ2-3; 8 nucleotides align to TRBD2. This CDR3 has 16 amino acids. From germline, CDR1 is SGDLS and CDR2 YYNGEE. J gave up 2 bases and V 3 bases, and 8 bases lay outside the gene matches. The CDR3 protein is CASSAFSGISTDTQYF. As DNA, the CDR3 is TGTGCCAGCAGCGCCTTTAGCGGGATCTCCACAGATACGCAGTATTTT.

The CDR3 DNA sequence: TGTGCCAGCAGCTTCAGACAGGGAAGTAATCAGCCCCAGCATTTT. Encoded protein: CASSFRQGSNQPQHF. The V and J genes are TRBV7-2 and TRBJ1-5, with 7 bases lining up with TRBD1. CDR3 length equals 15 residues. Per germline, CDR1 SGHTA and CDR2 FQGNSA. The V gene end was trimmed by 3 bases and the J gene end by 4 bases; junction bases not matched to a gene: 6.

This chain links TRBV12-5 with TRBJ2-5; D unclear. In germline, CDR1 is LGHNT, CDR2 FRNRAP. The CDR3 runs 13 residues. V was cut by 4 bases and J by 5 bases, with 11 bases left in between. The CDR3 DNA reads as TGTGCTAGTGGTTCAACGCACACGGAGACCCAGTACTTC. Translated: CASGSTHTETQYF.

The chain links TRBV7-2 to TRBJ2-5; 8 bases are a match to TRBD2. The CDR3 spans 17 residues. Per the germline V gene, CDR1 is SGHTA and CDR2 is FQGNSA. V lost 5 bases to trimming and J lost 0 bases; unmatched junction nucleotides: 11. CDR3 sequence: CASSLNDGGGNQETQYF. CDR3 nucleotides: TGTGCCAGCAGCCTCAACGACGGCGGGGGGAACCAAGAGACCCAGTACTTC.

The V call is TRBV5-4, the J call TRBJ2-5; D might be TRBD1 (6 bases). CDR3 length equals 14 residues. V was clipped by 5 bases and J by 0 bases, with 11 bases between them. Germline V gene data show CDR1 as SGHNT and CDR2 as YYREEE (reference sequence). The CDR3 DNA follows: TGTGCCAGCAGTCGCACAGGGAACCAAGAGACCCAGTACTTC. Its translation is CASSRTGNQETQYF.